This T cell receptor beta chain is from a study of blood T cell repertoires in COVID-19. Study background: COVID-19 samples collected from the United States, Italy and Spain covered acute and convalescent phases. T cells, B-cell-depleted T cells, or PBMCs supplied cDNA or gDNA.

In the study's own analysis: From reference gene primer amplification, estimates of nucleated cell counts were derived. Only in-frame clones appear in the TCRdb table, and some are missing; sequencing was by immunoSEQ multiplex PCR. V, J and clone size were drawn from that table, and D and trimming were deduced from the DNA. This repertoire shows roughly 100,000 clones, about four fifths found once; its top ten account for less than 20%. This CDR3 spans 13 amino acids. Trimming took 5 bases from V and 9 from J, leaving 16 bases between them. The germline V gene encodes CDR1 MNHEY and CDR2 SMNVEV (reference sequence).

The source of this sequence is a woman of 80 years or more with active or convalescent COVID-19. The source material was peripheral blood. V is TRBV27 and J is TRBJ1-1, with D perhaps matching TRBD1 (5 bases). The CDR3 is CASSRQGSPKAFF. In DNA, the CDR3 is TGTGCCAGCAGTCGGCAGGGAAGCCCTAAAGCTTTCTTT.